A selection of T cell receptor beta chains follows, all from one sample in a study of blood T cell repertoires in COVID-19. The data were produced by immunoSEQ multiplex PCR, yet TCRdb's version contains in-frame clones alone and is incomplete. In the table there are 45,000 to 55,000 clones, about 63% of which are singletons. The sequenced material came from peripheral blood. Receptor source: a woman in her 70s with acute or convalescent COVID-19. Both conserved end residues are part of each CDR3.

CDR3: CASSVGGGGTYSYNEQFF; V: TRBV9
CDR3: CASSLGGGNEKLFF; V: TRBV28
CDR3: CASSFIWGRITEAFF; V: TRBV28
CDR3: CASKLWSGGTNEQFF; V: TRBV19
CDR3: CASRTISGTLYEQYF; V: TRBV6-5
CDR3: CASSTGDNQPQHF; V: TRBV18
CDR3: CASSYIGDNEQFF; V: TRBV6-5
CDR3: CASTSGPLGTEAFF; V: TRBV18
CDR3: CASSGRLAGGLSEQFF; V: TRBV19
CDR3: CASSSTGYTEAFF; V: TRBV5-8
CDR3: CASSKLAGGNTGELFF; V: TRBV3-1/TRBV3-2
CDR3: CASTPEQAPYGYTF; V: TRBV19
CDR3: CASSLGESREQYF; V: TRBV7-2
CDR3: CASSLVSRRSGDTQYF; V: TRBV5-6
CDR3: CASSDNWDRGQAFF; V: TRBV6-1
CDR3: CASSSGQGNHNEQFF; V: TRBV7-3
CDR3: CASSPFGRGESYNEQFF; V: TRBV7-9
CDR3: CASSIKDRGLSYEQYF; V: TRBV5-1
CDR3: CASSQELAGGLDTQYF; V: TRBV4-2
CDR3: CASSPRPSYEQYF; V: TRBV6-1